This TCR beta chain was obtained from a study of CD8+CD57+ T cells in acquired aplastic anemia. CD8+CD57+ cell expansion had been shown by flow cytometry in patients chosen for sequencing. CDR3 and TCR beta VDJ profiling relied on a genomic DNA template. TCRdb fed the reads into MiXCR, producing one record per CDR3 protein. The sample carries about 470,000 distinct CDR3 sequences, around 30% recorded once. Trimming pared 5 bases from V and 9 bases from J, leaving 4 bases between. The germline CDR1 and CDR2 sequences are SEHNR and FQNEAQ (reference sequence). This CDR3 region has 9 residues. The rearrangement links TRBV7-9 to TRBJ2-5; D unclear. This clonotype was obtained from a human donor with aplastic anemia. The sequenced material came from sorted CD4+, CD8+, or CD8+CD57+ T cells (not recorded which) from PBMCs. CDR3 loop: CASSQPQYF. CDR3 in DNA: TGTGCCAGCAGCCAGCCCCAGTACTTC.